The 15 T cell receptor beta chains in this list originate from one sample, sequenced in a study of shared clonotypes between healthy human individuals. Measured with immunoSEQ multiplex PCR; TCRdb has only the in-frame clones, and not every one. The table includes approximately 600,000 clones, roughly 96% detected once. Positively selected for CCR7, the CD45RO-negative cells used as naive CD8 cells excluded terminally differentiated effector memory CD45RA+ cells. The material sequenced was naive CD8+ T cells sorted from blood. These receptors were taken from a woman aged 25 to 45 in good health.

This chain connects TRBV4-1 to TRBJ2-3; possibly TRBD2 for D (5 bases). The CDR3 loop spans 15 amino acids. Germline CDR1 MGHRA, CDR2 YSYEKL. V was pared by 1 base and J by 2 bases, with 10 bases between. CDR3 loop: CASSQVQADTDTQYF. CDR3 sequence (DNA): TGCGCCAGCAGCCAAGTGCAAGCGGACACAGATACGCAGTATTTT.

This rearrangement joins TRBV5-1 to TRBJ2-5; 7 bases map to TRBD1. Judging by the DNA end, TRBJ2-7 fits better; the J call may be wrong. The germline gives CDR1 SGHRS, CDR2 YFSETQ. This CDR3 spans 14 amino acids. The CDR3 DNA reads TGCGCCAGCAGCTCCCTCGGGACAGCCTACGAGCAGTACTTC. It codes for CASSSLGTAYEQYF.

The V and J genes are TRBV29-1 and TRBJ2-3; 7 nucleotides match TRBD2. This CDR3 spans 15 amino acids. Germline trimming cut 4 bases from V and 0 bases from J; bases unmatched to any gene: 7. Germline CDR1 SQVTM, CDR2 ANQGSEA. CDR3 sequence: CSVGEGRSSTDTQYF. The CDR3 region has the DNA TGCAGCGTTGGGGAGGGGCGATCTAGCACAGATACGCAGTATTTT.

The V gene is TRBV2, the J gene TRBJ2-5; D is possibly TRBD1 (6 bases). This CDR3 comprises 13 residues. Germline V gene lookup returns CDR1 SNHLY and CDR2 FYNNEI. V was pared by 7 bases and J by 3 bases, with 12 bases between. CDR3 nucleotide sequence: TGTGCCAGCATCGGGGCAGGGGAAGAGACCCAGTACTTC. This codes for CASIGAGEETQYF. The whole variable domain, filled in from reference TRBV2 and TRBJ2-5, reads EPEVTQTPSHQVTQMGQEVILRCVPISNHLYFYWYRQILGQKVEFLVSFYNNEISEKSEIFDDQFSVERPDGSNFTLKIRSTKLEDSAMYFCASIGAGEETQYFGPGTRLLVL.

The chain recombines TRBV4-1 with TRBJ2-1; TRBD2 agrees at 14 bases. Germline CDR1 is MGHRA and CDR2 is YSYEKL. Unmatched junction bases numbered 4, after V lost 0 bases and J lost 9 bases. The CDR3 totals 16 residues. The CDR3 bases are TGCGCCAGCAGCCAAGAGACTAGCGGGAGGGCCACTGAGCAGTTCTTC. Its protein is CASSQETSGRATEQFF.

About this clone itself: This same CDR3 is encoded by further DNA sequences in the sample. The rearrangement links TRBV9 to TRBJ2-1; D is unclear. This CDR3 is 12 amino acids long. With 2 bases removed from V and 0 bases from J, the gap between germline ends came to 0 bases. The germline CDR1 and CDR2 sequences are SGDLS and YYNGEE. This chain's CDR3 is CASSVSYNEQFF. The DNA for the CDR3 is TGTGCCAGCAGCGTCTCCTACAATGAGCAGTTCTTC.

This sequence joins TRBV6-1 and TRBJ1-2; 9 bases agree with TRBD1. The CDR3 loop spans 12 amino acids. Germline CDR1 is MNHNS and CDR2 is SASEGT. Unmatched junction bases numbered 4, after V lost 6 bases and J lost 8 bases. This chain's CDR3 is CASRDRGSGYTF. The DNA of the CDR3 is TGTGCCAGCAGGGACAGGGGAAGCGGCTACACCTTC.

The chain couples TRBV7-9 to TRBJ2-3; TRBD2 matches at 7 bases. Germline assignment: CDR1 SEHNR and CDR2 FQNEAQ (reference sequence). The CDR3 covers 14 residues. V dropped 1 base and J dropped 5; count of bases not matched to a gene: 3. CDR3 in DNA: TGTGCCAGCAGCTTAGGCGGGAGCGGAGATACGCAGTATTTT. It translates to CASSLGGSGDTQYF. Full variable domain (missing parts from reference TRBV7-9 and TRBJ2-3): DTGVSQNPRHKITKRGQNVTFRCDPISEHNRLYWYRQTLGQGPEFLTYFQNEAQLEKSRLLSDRFSAERPKGSFSTLEIQRTEQGDSAMYLCASSLGGSGDTQYFGPGTRLTVL.

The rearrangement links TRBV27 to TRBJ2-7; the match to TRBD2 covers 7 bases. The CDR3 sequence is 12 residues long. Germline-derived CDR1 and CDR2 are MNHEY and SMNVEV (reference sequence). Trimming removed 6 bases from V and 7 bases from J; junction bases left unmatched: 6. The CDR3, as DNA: TGTGCCAGCAGCCCCTGGGGGGGAGAGCAGTACTTC. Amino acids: CASSPWGGEQYF.

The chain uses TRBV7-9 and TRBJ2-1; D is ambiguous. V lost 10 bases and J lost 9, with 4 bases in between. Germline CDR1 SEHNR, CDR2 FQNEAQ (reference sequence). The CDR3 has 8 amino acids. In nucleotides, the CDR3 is TGTGCCACCTCTGAGCAGTTCTTC. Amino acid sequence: CATSEQFF.

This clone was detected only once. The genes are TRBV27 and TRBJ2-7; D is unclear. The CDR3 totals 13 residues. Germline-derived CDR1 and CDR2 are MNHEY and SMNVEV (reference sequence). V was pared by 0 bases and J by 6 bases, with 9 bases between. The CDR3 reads CASSLSEDLEQYF. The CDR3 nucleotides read TGTGCCAGCAGTTTATCAGAGGACCTCGAGCAGTACTTC.

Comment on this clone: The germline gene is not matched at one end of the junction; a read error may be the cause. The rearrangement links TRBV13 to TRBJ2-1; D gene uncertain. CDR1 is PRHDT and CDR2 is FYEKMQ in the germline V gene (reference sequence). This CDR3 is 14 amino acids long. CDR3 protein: CASTLHALASGQFF. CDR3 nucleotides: TGTGCCAGCACCTTACACGCACTGGCATCAGGGCAGTTCTTC. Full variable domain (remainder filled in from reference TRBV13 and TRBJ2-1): AAGVIQSPRHLIKEKRETATLKCYPIPRHDTVYWYQQGPGQDPQFLISFYEKMQSDKGSIPDRFSAQQFSDYHSELNMSSLELGDSALYFCASTLHALASGQFFGPGTRLTVL.

CDR3 sequence (DNA): TGTGCCAGCAGTCCCCGACAGGGCCAACAGCCCCAGCATTTT. The encoded protein is CASSPRQGQQPQHF. The chain has TRBV27 and TRBJ1-5; 7 nucleotides line up with TRBD1. The V gene's germline CDR1 is MNHEY and CDR2 SMNVEV (reference sequence). The V gene end was trimmed by 5 bases and the J gene end by 7 bases; junction bases not matched to a gene: 8. The CDR3 is made up of 14 amino acids.

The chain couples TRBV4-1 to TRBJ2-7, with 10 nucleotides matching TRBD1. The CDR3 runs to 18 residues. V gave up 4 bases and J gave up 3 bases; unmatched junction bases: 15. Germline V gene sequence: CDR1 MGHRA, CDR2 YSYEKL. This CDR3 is CASSRAHWDRGRGYEQYF. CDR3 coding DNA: TGCGCCAGCAGCCGGGCCCACTGGGACAGGGGAAGGGGCTACGAGCAGTACTTC.

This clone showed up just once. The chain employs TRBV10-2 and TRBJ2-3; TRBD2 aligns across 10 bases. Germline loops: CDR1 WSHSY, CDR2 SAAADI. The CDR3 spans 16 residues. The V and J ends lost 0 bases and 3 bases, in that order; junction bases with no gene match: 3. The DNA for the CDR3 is TGCGCCAGCAGTGAGTCGCTAGCGGGAGAAACAGATACGCAGTATTTT. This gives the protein CASSESLAGETDTQYF.